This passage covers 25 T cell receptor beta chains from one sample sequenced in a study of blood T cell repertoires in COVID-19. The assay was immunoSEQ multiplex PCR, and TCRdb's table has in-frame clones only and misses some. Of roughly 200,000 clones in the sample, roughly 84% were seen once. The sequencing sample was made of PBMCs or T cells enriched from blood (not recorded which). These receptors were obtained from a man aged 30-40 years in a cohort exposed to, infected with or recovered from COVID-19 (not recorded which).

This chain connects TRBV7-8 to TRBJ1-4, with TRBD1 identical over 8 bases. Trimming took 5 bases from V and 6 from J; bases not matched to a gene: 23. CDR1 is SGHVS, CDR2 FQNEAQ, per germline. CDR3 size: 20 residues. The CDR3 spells CASSPRRPGQGDSKDEKLFF. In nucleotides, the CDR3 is TGTGCCAGCAGCCCTAGAAGGCCTGGACAGGGTGATTCAAAGGATGAAAAACTGTTTTTT.

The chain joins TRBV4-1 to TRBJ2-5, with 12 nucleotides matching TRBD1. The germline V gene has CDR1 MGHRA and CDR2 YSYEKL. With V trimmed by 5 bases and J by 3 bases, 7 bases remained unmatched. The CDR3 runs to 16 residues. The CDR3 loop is CASSYSGTGGEETQYF. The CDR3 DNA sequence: TGCGCCAGCAGCTACTCCGGGACAGGGGGCGAAGAGACCCAGTACTTC.

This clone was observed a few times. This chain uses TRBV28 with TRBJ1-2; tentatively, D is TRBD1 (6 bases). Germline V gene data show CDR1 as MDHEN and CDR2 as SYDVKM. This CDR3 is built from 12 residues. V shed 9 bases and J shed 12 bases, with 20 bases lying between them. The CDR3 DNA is TGTGCCAGTGTCTCGGGCACAGGGCTTGACACCTTC. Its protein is CASVSGTGLDTF.

As DNA, the CDR3 is TGTGCCAGCAGCACAAGACAGGGGAGCACAGATACGCAGTATTTT. Its translation: CASSTRQGSTDTQYF. The V gene is TRBV6-5, the J gene TRBJ2-3; 8 bases align to TRBD1. Germline V gene lookup returns CDR1 MNHEY and CDR2 SVGAGI. The CDR3 consists of 15 residues. The V gene end was trimmed by 6 bases and the J gene end by 0 bases; junction bases not matched to a gene: 5.

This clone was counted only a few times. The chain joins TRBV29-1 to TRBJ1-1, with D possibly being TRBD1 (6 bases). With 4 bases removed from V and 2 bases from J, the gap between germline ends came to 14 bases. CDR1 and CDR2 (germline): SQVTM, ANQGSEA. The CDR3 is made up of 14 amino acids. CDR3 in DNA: TGCAGCGTTGCCCGGACAGTCCCAAACACTGAAGCTTTCTTT. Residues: CSVARTVPNTEAFF.

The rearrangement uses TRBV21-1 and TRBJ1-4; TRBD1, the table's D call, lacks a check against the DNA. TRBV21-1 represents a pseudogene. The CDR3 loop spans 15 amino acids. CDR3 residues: CASPFRDSSYEKLFF. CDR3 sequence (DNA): TGTGCCAGCCCTTTCCGGGACAGTTCTTATGAAAAACTGTTTTTT.

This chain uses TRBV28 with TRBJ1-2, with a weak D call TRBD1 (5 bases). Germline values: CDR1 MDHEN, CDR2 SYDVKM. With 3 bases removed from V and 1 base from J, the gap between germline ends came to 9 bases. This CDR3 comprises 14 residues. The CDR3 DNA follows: TGTGCCAGCAGTTTTAATAGGGGTAACTATGGCTACACCTTC. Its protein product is CASSFNRGNYGYTF.

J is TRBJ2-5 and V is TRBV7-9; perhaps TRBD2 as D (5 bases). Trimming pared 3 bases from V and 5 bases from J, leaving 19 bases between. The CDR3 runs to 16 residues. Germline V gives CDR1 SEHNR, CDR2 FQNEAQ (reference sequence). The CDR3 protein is CASSFEGGRPRETQYF. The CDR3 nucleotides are TGTGCCAGCAGCTTTGAGGGCGGGCGCCCGAGGGAGACCCAGTACTTC. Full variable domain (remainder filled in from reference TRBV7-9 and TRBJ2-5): DTGVSQNPRHKITKRGQNVTFRCDPISEHNRLYWYRQTLGQGPEFLTYFQNEAQLEKSRLLSDRFSAERPKGSFSTLEIQRTEQGDSAMYLCASSFEGGRPRETQYFGPGTRLLVL.

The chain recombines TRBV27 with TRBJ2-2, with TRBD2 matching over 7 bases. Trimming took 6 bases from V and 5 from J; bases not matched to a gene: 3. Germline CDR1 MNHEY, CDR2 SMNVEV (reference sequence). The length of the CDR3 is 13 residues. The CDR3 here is CASRRERTGELFF. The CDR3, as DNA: TGTGCCAGCAGGCGGGAGAGAACCGGGGAGCTGTTTTTT.

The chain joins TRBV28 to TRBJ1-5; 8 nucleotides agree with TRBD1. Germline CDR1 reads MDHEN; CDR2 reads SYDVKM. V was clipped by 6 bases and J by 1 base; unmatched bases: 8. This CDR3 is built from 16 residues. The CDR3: CASSRMTGASNQPQHF. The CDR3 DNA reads TGTGCCAGCAGCCGGATGACAGGGGCGAGCAATCAGCCCCAGCATTTT.

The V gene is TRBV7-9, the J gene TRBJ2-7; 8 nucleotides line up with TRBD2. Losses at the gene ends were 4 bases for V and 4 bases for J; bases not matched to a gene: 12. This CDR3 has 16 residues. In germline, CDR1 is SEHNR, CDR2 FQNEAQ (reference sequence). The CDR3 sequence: CASSSDRGGRLYEQYF. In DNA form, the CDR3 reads TGTGCCAGCAGCTCCGATAGGGGCGGGAGGTTGTACGAGCAGTACTTC.

The DNA of the CDR3 is TGCAGCGTTGACGCGACGGGGGGGAATGAAAAACTGTTTTTT. It yields the protein CSVDATGGNEKLFF. The V call is TRBV29-1, the J call TRBJ1-4; D possibly corresponds to TRBD1 (5 bases). The CDR3 has 14 residues. In germline, CDR1 is SQVTM, CDR2 ANQGSEA. V was trimmed by 3 bases and J by 5 bases, leaving 13 bases between them. Full variable domain (missing parts from reference TRBV29-1 and TRBJ1-4): SAVISQKPSRDICQRGTSLTIQCQVDSQVTMMFWYRQQPGQSLTLIATANQGSEATYESGFVIDKFPISRPNLTFSTLTVSNMSPEDSSIYLCSVDATGGNEKLFFGSGTQLSVL.

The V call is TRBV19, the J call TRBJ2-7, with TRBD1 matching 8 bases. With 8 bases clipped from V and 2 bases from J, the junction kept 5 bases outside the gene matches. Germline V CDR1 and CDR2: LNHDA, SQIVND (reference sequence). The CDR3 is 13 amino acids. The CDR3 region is CASGAGGTYEQYF. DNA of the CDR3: TGTGCCAGTGGCGCAGGGGGCACCTACGAGCAGTACTTC.

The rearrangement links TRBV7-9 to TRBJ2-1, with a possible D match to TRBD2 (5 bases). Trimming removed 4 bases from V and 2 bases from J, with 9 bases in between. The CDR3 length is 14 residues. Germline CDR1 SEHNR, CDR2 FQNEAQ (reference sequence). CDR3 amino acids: CASSSRGAYNEQFF. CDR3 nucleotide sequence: TGTGCCAGCAGCTCCCGGGGAGCCTACAATGAGCAGTTCTTC. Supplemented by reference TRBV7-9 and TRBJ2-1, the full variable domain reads DTGVSQNPRHKITKRGQNVTFRCDPISEHNRLYWYRQTLGQGPEFLTYFQNEAQLEKSRLLSDRFSAERPKGSFSTLEIQRTEQGDSAMYLCASSSRGAYNEQFFGPGTRLTVL.

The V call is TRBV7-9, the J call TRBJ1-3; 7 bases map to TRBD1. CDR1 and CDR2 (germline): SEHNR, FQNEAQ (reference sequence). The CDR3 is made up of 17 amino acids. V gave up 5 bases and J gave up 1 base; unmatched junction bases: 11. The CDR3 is CASSPVGQGVSGNTIYF. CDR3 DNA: TGTGCCAGCAGCCCCGTTGGGCAGGGGGTATCTGGAAACACCATATATTTT. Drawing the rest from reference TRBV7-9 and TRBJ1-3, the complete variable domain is DTGVSQNPRHKITKRGQNVTFRCDPISEHNRLYWYRQTLGQGPEFLTYFQNEAQLEKSRLLSDRFSAERPKGSFSTLEIQRTEQGDSAMYLCASSPVGQGVSGNTIYFGEGSWLTVV.

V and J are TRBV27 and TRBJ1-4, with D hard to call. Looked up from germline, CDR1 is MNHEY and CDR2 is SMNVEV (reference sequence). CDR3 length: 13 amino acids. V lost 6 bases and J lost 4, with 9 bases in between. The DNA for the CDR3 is TGTGCCAGCAGCCTCGGGTTTAATGAAAAACTGTTTTTT. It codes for CASSLGFNEKLFF.

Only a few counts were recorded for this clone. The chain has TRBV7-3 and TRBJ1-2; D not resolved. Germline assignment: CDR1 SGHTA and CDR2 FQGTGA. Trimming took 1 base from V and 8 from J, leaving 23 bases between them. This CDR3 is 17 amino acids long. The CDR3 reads CASSLKPLTDGGPGYTF. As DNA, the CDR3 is TGTGCCAGCAGCTTAAAACCACTGACGGACGGAGGACCAGGCTACACCTTC.

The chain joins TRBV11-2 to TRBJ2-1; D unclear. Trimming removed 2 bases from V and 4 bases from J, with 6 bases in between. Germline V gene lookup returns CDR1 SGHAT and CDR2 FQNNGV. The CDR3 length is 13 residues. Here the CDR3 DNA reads TGTGCCAGCAGCTTAAACTTTTACAATGAGCAGTTCTTC. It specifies CASSLNFYNEQFF.

CDR3 coding DNA: TGTGCCAGCAGCTTACAGGGAATCTCCTACGAGCAGTACTTC. Encoded protein: CASSLQGISYEQYF. The chain carries TRBV7-9 and TRBJ2-7; tentative D call: TRBD1 (5 bases). The germline V gene encodes CDR1 SEHNR and CDR2 FQNEAQ (reference sequence). CDR3 length equals 14 residues. Between the trimmed V and J ends, which lost 2 bases and 0 bases, there was a span of 8 bases.

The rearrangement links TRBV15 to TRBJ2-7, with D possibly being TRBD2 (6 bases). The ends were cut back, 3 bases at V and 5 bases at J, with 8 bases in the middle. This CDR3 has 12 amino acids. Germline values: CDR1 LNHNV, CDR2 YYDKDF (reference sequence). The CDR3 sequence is CATSRRGDEQYF. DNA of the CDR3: TGTGCCACCAGCAGGCGGGGAGACGAGCAGTACTTC.

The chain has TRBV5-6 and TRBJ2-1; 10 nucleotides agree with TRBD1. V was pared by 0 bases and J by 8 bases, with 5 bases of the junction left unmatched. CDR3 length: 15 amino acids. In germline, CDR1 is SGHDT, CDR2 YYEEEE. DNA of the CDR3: TGTGCCAGCAGCTTGGGAGGGGACAGGGGCGATGAGCAGTTCTTC. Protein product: CASSLGGDRGDEQFF.

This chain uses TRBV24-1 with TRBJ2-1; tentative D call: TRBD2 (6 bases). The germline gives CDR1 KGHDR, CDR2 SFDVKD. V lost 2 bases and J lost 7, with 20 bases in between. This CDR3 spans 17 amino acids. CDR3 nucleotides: TGTGCCACCAGTGATTACGGGACCGGGACTTCAAAAAATGAGCAGTTCTTC. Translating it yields CATSDYGTGTSKNEQFF.

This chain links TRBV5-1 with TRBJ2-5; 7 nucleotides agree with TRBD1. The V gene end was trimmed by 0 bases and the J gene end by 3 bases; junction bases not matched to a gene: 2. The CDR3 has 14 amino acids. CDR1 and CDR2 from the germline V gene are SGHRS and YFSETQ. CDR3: CASSLVTGEETQYF. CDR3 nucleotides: TGCGCCAGCAGCTTGGTTACAGGGGAAGAGACCCAGTACTTC.

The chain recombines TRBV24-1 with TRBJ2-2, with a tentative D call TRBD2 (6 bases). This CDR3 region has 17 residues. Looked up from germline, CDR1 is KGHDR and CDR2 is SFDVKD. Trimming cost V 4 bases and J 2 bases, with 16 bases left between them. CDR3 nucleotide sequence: TGTGCCACCAGTGACCCCGGGAGCCGATATAACACCGGGGAGCTGTTTTTT. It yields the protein CATSDPGSRYNTGELFF.

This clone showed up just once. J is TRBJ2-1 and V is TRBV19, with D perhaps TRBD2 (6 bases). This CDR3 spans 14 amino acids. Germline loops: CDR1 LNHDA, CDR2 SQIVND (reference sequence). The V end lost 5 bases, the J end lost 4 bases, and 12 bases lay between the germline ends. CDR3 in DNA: TGTGCCAGTAGTCCCGAGGAGGGATACAATGAGCAGTTCTTC. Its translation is CASSPEEGYNEQFF.